The clone carrying this TCR beta chain was recorded a few times. Its antigen is currently unknown. Each population that was sorted was more than 98% pure. These data belong to a study of beta chain features in type 1 diabetes. The whole isolated RNA underwent reverse transcription, so sequencing captured expressed TCRB transcripts. TCRdb's copy holds only in-frame clones and misses some; the assay was immunoSEQ multiplex PCR. Of 900,000 or so clones listed, about a sixth are singletons. Germline V CDR1 and CDR2: MNHEY, SVGAGI. The ends lost 6 bases at V and 6 bases at J; junction bases unmatched: 8. The CDR3 spans 14 residues. The study's findings and limits: PCR, the amplification step, might favor shorter templates, equally in patients and controls.

The sequence came from a woman aged 18-29 years in good health. The chain carries TRBV6-5 and TRBJ1-5; 7 bases are shared with TRBD1. The specimen sequenced was naive CD4+ T cells from blood. CDR3 DNA sequence: TGTGCCAGCAGAGCGACAGGGAATGGTCAGCCCCAGCATTTT. Its translation: CASRATGNGQPQHF.